A single sample gave rise to the 20 T cell receptor beta chains below, sequenced in a study of T cells in Graves' hyperthyroidism and ophthalmopathy. Amplification of TCR beta CDR3 regions was performed using RNA transcripts as template. Carried out on the TCR CDR3, a first-round RT-PCR used the HTBI primer set. TCRdb redid the calling of the multiplex PCR reads with MiXCR, one entry per CDR3 protein. The table shows around 290,000 distinct CDR3 sequences, with roughly 13% occurring only once. The source material was blood. The receptors come from a woman aged 35 to 49 with Graves' hyperthyroidism.

The table lists this clonotype with many counts. This rearrangement joins TRBV28 to TRBJ2-7, with 9 positions matching TRBD2. This CDR3 comprises 16 residues. V was pared by 2 bases and J by 2 bases, with 7 bases of the junction left unmatched. Germline V gene sequence: CDR1 MDHEN, CDR2 SYDVKM. The CDR3 bases are TGTGCCAGCAGTTTAAGTAGCGGGAGAAGCCCCTACGAGCAGTACTTC. Amino acids: CASSLSSGRSPYEQYF.

In this sample, this clonotype turned up a few times. The rearrangement joins TRBV20-1 to TRBJ2-7; 9 nucleotides line up with TRBD1. This CDR3 spans 15 amino acids. J lost 3 bases, V lost 1 base, and 7 bases had no gene match. Germline V CDR1 and CDR2: DFQATT, SNEGSKA (reference sequence). As DNA, the CDR3 is TGCAGTGCTAGAGGACCGACAGGGGGGTTCTACGAGCAGTACTTC. It specifies CSARGPTGGFYEQYF.

The chain has TRBV6-1 and TRBJ2-5; 9 nucleotides agree with TRBD1. The V gene end was trimmed by 6 bases and the J gene end by 7 bases; junction bases not matched to a gene: 15. This CDR3 comprises 16 residues. The V gene's germline CDR1 is MNHNS and CDR2 SASEGT. The CDR3 nucleotides are TGTGCCAGCAGCGAGACTTACAGGGGGCCGGGAGGGACCCAGTACTTC. Translating gives CASSETYRGPGGTQYF.

This clonotype appeared many times. This chain links TRBV6-2 or TRBV6-3 with TRBJ1-5, with unresolved D. Germline lookup yields CDR1 MNHEY and CDR2 SVGEGT. With 6 bases removed from V and 9 bases from J, the gap between germline ends came to 12 bases. This CDR3 region has 12 residues. The CDR3 loop reads CASSINLRPQHF. CDR3 sequence (DNA): TGTGCCAGCAGCATTAATCTGAGGCCCCAGCATTTT.

This clonotype was observed many times. The rearrangement uses TRBV12-3 or TRBV12-4 and TRBJ2-5; 8 nucleotides align to TRBD2. This CDR3 has 14 residues. Trimming removed 3 bases from V and 4 bases from J; junction bases left unmatched: 4. CDR3 residues: CASSFFLAGETQYF. The CDR3 nucleotides are TGTGCCAGCAGTTTCTTCCTAGCGGGAGAGACCCAGTACTTC.

The chain uses TRBV11-2 and TRBJ2-5; 14 nucleotides line up with TRBD2. CDR3 length equals 17 residues. V dropped 1 base and J dropped 3; count of bases not matched to a gene: 4. CDR1 is SGHAT and CDR2 is FQNNGV in the germline V gene. In DNA form, the CDR3 reads TGTGCCAGCAGCTTAGCCCCGGGACTAGCGGGGGAAGAGACCCAGTACTTC. Amino acids: CASSLAPGLAGEETQYF.

This chain connects TRBV5-1 to TRBJ1-4; D is undetermined. This CDR3 has 15 amino acids. CDR1 and CDR2 from the germline V gene are SGHRS and YFSETQ. The V end lost 6 bases, the J end lost 0 bases, and 12 bases lay between the germline ends. CDR3 region: CASTSAGATNEKLFF. DNA for the CDR3: TGCGCCAGCACCTCGGCGGGAGCAACTAATGAAAAACTGTTTTTT. Full variable domain (remainder filled in from reference TRBV5-1 and TRBJ1-4): KAGVTQTPRYLIKTRGQQVTLSCSPISGHRSVSWYQQTPGQGLQFLFEYFSETQRNKGNFPGRFSGRQFSNSRSEMNVSTLELGDSALYLCASTSAGATNEKLFFGSGTQLSVL.

This clonotype occurred a few times. A much bigger clone sits one base away, suggesting this may be a read error. CDR3 loop: CSVERSPAEAFF. The CDR3 DNA sequence: TGCAGCGTTGAGCGGAGTCCCGCAGAAGCTTTCTTT. The genes are TRBV29-1 and TRBJ1-1; D ambiguous. V lost 3 bases to trimming and J lost 8 bases, with 13 bases between them. The CDR3 has 12 residues. CDR1 is SQVTM and CDR2 is ANQGSEA in the germline V gene.

This clonotype was seen a few times. The chain combines TRBV7-9 with TRBJ1-1; no definite D call. The V gene's germline CDR1 is SEHNR and CDR2 FQNEAQ (reference sequence). CDR3 size: 17 residues. Trimming cost V 5 bases and J 1 base, with 20 bases left between them. The CDR3 here is CASSADLDGRTNTEAFF. The DNA of the CDR3 is TGTGCCAGCAGCGCTGATTTGGACGGACGGACGAACACTGAAGCTTTCTTT.

This clonotype was observed many times. V usage is TRBV7-9 and J usage is TRBJ2-7; D is undetermined. This CDR3 region has 11 residues. The V gene's germline CDR1 is SEHNR and CDR2 FQNEAQ (reference sequence). V was trimmed by 6 bases and J by 3 bases, leaving 6 bases between them. The CDR3 DNA is TGTGCCAGCAGTCACCGCTACGAGCAGTACTTC. Protein sequence: CASSHRYEQYF.

Note on this clonotype: Since a much larger clone is just one base distant, this may be a read error. The chain combines TRBV20-1 with TRBJ1-2; D might be TRBD1 (5 bases). CDR1 DFQATT and CDR2 SNEGSKA come from the germline V gene (reference sequence). The CDR3 sequence is 17 residues long. CDR3 nucleotide sequence: TGCAGTGCTAGCGAGTCCGGGACGGCCCAAAGCGGCTATGACTACACCTTC. This encodes CSASESGTAQSGYDYTF.

This clonotype was seen many times. The J gene is TRBJ1-5, the V gene TRBV2; D perhaps matches TRBD1 (5 bases). V was clipped by 5 bases and J by 5 bases, with 10 bases between them. The CDR3 is 13 amino acids. Germline values: CDR1 SNHLY, CDR2 FYNNEI. For the CDR3, the DNA is TGTGCCAGCAGTCAGACAGCTGATCAGCCCCAGCATTTT. This gives the protein CASSQTADQPQHF.

This clonotype was seen only a few times. The chain combines TRBV6-1 with TRBJ2-2, with D uncertain. V was pared by 6 bases and J by 6 bases, with 17 bases between. CDR1 MNHNS and CDR2 SASEGT come from the germline V gene. The CDR3 contains 15 residues. CDR3 sequence: CASRDGIRRPGELFF. The DNA for the CDR3 is TGTGCCAGCAGAGACGGCATCCGTCGTCCCGGGGAGCTGTTTTTT.

This clonotype has just a few counts. The gene calls are TRBV5-1 and TRBJ2-2; 8 nucleotides line up with TRBD1. Germline loops: CDR1 SGHRS, CDR2 YFSETQ. Germline trimming cut 7 bases from V and 7 bases from J; bases unmatched to any gene: 9. CDR3 length equals 14 residues. The CDR3 here is CASGQGQGGGELFF. For the CDR3, the DNA is TGCGCCAGCGGCCAAGGACAGGGTGGCGGGGAGCTGTTTTTT.

This clonotype appeared many times. The chain uses TRBV6-1 and TRBJ2-7; 13 bases are shared with TRBD2. V shed 0 bases and J 0 bases; nucleotides not matched to a gene: 5. The CDR3 contains 18 residues. CDR1 is MNHNS, CDR2 SASEGT, per germline. Here the CDR3 DNA reads TGTGCCAGCAGTGAAGCGGGACTAGCGGGATACTACTCCTACGAGCAGTACTTC. This encodes CASSEAGLAGYYSYEQYF.

This clonotype was observed at least ten times. The chain couples TRBV24-1 to TRBJ1-2, with D possibly TRBD1 on 5 matching bases. The CDR3 loop spans 13 amino acids. Trimming removed 8 bases at V and 8 bases at J, with 17 bases between. Looked up from germline, CDR1 is KGHDR and CDR2 is SFDVKD. This CDR3 reads CATTPGVGGGYTF. In DNA form, the CDR3 reads TGTGCCACCACGCCGGGGGTAGGAGGGGGCTACACCTTC.

This sequence joins TRBV20-1 and TRBJ2-2; no firm D call. The germline V and J ends were trimmed by 5 bases and 5 bases, with 12 bases remaining between them. CDR3 length: 13 residues. Germline CDR1 reads DFQATT; CDR2 reads SNEGSKA (reference sequence). CDR3 coding DNA: TGCAGTGCTTTGCTAGTTGCGACCGGGGAGCTGTTTTTT. It yields the protein CSALLVATGELFF.

In this sample, this clonotype turned up a few times. The CDR3 protein is CASSLDWRGSGDYNEQFF. The CDR3, as DNA: TGTGCCAGCAGCTTAGATTGGCGAGGTAGCGGGGATTACAATGAGCAGTTCTTC. V and J are TRBV11-2 and TRBJ2-1; 8 bases fit TRBD2. With V trimmed by 0 bases and J by 4 bases, 11 bases remained unmatched. This CDR3 region has 18 residues. The V gene's germline CDR1 is SGHAT and CDR2 FQNNGV. Variable domain in full (rest from reference TRBV11-2 and TRBJ2-1): EAGVAQSPRYKIIEKRQSVAFWCNPISGHATLYWYQQILGQGPKLLIQFQNNGVVDDSQLPKDRFSAERLKGVDSTLKIQPAKLEDSAVYLCASSLDWRGSGDYNEQFFGPGTRLTVL.

In this sample, this clonotype turned up many times. V gene TRBV2 combines with J gene TRBJ1-3; the D gene is possibly TRBD1 (5 bases). Germline CDR1 reads SNHLY; CDR2 reads FYNNEI. This CDR3 has 15 residues. The V and J ends lost 8 bases and 0 bases respectively, with 14 bases between them. CDR3: CASWGDGPSGNTIYF. The DNA of the CDR3 is TGTGCCAGCTGGGGGGACGGACCCTCTGGAAACACCATATATTTT. The variable domain in full, completed from reference TRBV2 and TRBJ1-3, reads EPEVTQTPSHQVTQMGQEVILRCVPISNHLYFYWYRQILGQKVEFLVSFYNNEISEKSEIFDDQFSVERPDGSNFTLKIRSTKLEDSAMYFCASWGDGPSGNTIYFGEGSWLTVV.

Ten or more counts support this clonotype. V is TRBV28 and J is TRBJ1-5, with 10 positions matching TRBD1. This CDR3 spans 17 amino acids. CDR1 is MDHEN and CDR2 is SYDVKM in the germline V gene. The J segment lost 7 bases and the V segment lost 7 bases, leaving 16 bases of the junction unmatched. Here the CDR3 reads CASNRTPGQGSRQPQHF. In nucleotides, the CDR3 is TGTGCCAGCAACCGCACTCCGGGACAGGGGTCGAGGCAGCCCCAGCATTTT.